Listed below are T cell receptor beta chains from one sample, sequenced in a study of beta chain features in type 1 diabetes. Some clones are missing from TCRdb's copy, which holds only in-frame ones; the method was immunoSEQ multiplex PCR. Of 400,000 to 550,000 clones in the sample, roughly 10% are singletons; the top ten hold over 0.04%. Sequencing was performed on naive CD4+ T cells from blood. The receptor set was obtained from a woman aged 18-29 years in good health. The CDR3 runs from the conserved cysteine through the conserved F or W. A D gene is named only where the DNA matches it firmly. The size of a clone is reported for some rows only, either as once, few or many, or as a class for expanded clones.

TRBV9	-	TRBJ2-2	TRBD1	CASSYRDRATGELFF	TGTGCCAGCAGCTACCGGGACAGAGCCACCGGGGAGCTGTTTTTT
TRBV13	-	TRBJ2-1	-	CASSLSRLGGNEQFF	TGTGCCAGCAGCTTATCTCGCCTCGGAGGCAATGAGCAGTTCTTC
TRBV14	-	TRBJ1-1	-	CASSQDRNTEAFF	TGTGCCAGCAGCCAAGACAGAAACACTGAAGCTTTCTTT
TRBV28	-	TRBJ2-7	-	CASSLSGPYEQYF	TGTGCCAGCAGTTTATCGGGTCCCTACGAGCAGTACTTC
TRBV15	few	TRBJ1-4	-	CATSSRVGPLREKLFF	TGTGCCACCAGCTCCAGAGTGGGGCCGTTACGGGAAAAACTGTTTTTT
TRBV29-1	-	TRBJ2-1	-	CSVLQVRANNEQFF	TGCAGCGTTCTTCAGGTCCGCGCAAACAATGAGCAGTTCTTC
TRBV19	-	TRBJ1-1	-	CASSMSSEAFF	TGTGCCAGTAGTATGTCTTCGGAAGCTTTCTTT
TRBV29-1	-	TRBJ1-5	TRBD1	CSVGQGNQPQHF	TGCAGCGTCGGACAGGGCAATCAGCCCCAGCATTTT
TRBV6-6	few	TRBJ2-1	-	CASSYQDNEQFF	TGTGCCAGCAGTTACCAGGACAATGAGCAGTTCTTC
TRBV4-1	few	TRBJ1-4	-	CASSRGVHNEKLFF	TGCGCCAGCAGTAGGGGTGTCCATAATGAAAAACTGTTTTTT
TRBV5-1	few	TRBJ1-1	TRBD1	CASSKLQGVSTEAFF	TGCGCCAGCAGCAAATTACAGGGGGTGTCCACTGAAGCTTTCTTT
TRBV7-9	-	TRBJ1-2	-	CASSPRMANYGYTF	TGTGCCAGCAGCCCTCGGATGGCTAACTATGGCTACACCTTC
TRBV18	-	TRBJ2-7	-	CASSPTATGTEQYF	TGTGCCAGCTCACCCACAGCCACTGGAACCGAGCAGTACTTC
TRBV7-2	few	TRBJ2-7	TRBD1	CASSDTGTGTYEQYF	TGTGCCAGCAGCGACACCGGGACAGGGACCTACGAGCAGTACTTC
TRBV9	few	TRBJ2-5	-	CASSVDRVQETQYF	TGTGCCAGCAGCGTAGACAGGGTCCAAGAGACCCAGTACTTC
TRBV9	few	TRBJ2-7	TRBD1	CASSVDGRQGFYEQYF	TGTGCCAGCAGCGTAGATGGGAGACAGGGATTCTACGAGCAGTACTTC
TRBV29-1	-	TRBJ2-7	TRBD1	CSVEGDRVREQYF	TGCAGCGTTGAAGGGGACAGGGTTAGGGAGCAGTACTTC
TRBV7-2	-	TRBJ2-7	-	CASSYHPLEQYF	TGTGCCAGCAGCTACCACCCCCTCGAGCAGTACTTC
TRBV28	-	TRBJ1-1	-	CASSLSGGRNTEAFF	TGTGCCAGCAGTTTATCGGGGGGTCGGAACACTGAAGCTTTCTTT
TRBV27	few	TRBJ2-3	-	CASSQRGDTQYF	TGTGCCAGCAGCCAACGGGGAGATACGCAGTATTTT
TRBV29-1	few	TRBJ2-4	-	CSVAEKRVLSAKNIQYF	TGCAGCGTTGCGGAAAAAAGGGTATTATCAGCCAAAAACATTCAGTACTTC
TRBV21-1	-	TRBJ2-5	-	CASTRKETQYF	TGTGCCAGCACCAGGAAAGAGACCCAGTACTTC
TRBV5-6	few	TRBJ2-7	TRBD2	CASRLAGPYEQYF	TGTGCCAGCAGACTAGCGGGGCCGTACGAGCAGTACTTC